Here is one T cell receptor beta chain with its context. Its antigen is unidentified. This sample is part of a study of graft-versus-host responses after intestinal transplantation. Study background: Each recipient received a multivisceral, liver-intestinal, or isolated intestinal graft.

Intraepithelial plus lamina propria lymphocytes were released by processing graft tissue. The method was immunoSEQ multiplex PCR; TCRdb's version includes in-frame clones alone and lacks a portion of them. This table has under 4,500 clones, around 77% appearing once. Study results and limitations: Peak circulating GvH clone levels were associated with early post-transplant HvG declines. Allografts carried high graft-versus-host to host-versus-graft clonal ratios in patients having graft-donor T cell macrochimerism. The marrow of recipients harbored GvH clones, and ileum or blood showed some of them first.

Germline V gene data show CDR1 as SGHNT and CDR2 as YENEEA. This CDR3 region has 15 residues. V shed 5 bases and J shed 1 base, with 13 bases lying between them. The TCR comes from a human patient who received an intestinal transplant, so some T cells may come from the graft donor. This sample comprised ileum tissue, obtained 9 days after transplant. V is TRBV11-3 and J is TRBJ2-3; D is ambiguous. CDR3 sequence: CASSIGAVGTDTQYF. CDR3 nucleotide sequence: TGTGCCAGCAGCATTGGAGCCGTCGGCACAGATACGCAGTATTTT.